The source of this T cell receptor (beta chain) is a study of T cell clusters in autoimmune cytopenias. Study in general: TRB sequencing had a median around 52,000 reads and about 2,400 distinct clonotypes per sample.

By frequency, this clonotype registers medium-sized (0.01 to 0.1%). Its specificity is not known. TRB was amplified from about 270 ng of peripheral blood genomic DNA per sample. This CDR3 is built from 11 residues. In germline, CDR1 is LNHDA, CDR2 SQIVND (reference sequence). Multiplex touch-down PCR amplified TRB using TRB-A and TRB-B pools in one tube. For each CDR3 protein, TCRdb gives one entry from its re-call of the multiplex PCR reads, without DNA. Its table lists some 6,600 distinct CDR3 sequences. The study's findings and limits: The T cell clusters were defined only in silico, without experimental functional validation. Primary autoimmune cytopenia patients appeared to lack physiological T cell clusters present in healthy donors. Comparing secondary cytopenia with chronic lymphocytic leukemia showed no cluster-lack signature, apparently masked by lymphoma repertoire.

The chain couples TRBV19 to TRBJ2-4. The sample taken for sequencing was peripheral blood. This receptor was obtained from a human donor with an autoimmune cytopenia or autoimmune hepatitis (not recorded which). CDR3 in amino acids: CASTRENIQYF. Filled out from reference TRBV19 and TRBJ2-4, the complete variable domain reads DGGITQSPKYLFRKEGQNVTLSCEQNLNHDAMYWYRQDPGQGLRLIYYSQIVNDFQKGDIAEGYSVSREKKESFPLTVTSAQKNPTAFYLCASTRENIQYFGAGTRLSVL.